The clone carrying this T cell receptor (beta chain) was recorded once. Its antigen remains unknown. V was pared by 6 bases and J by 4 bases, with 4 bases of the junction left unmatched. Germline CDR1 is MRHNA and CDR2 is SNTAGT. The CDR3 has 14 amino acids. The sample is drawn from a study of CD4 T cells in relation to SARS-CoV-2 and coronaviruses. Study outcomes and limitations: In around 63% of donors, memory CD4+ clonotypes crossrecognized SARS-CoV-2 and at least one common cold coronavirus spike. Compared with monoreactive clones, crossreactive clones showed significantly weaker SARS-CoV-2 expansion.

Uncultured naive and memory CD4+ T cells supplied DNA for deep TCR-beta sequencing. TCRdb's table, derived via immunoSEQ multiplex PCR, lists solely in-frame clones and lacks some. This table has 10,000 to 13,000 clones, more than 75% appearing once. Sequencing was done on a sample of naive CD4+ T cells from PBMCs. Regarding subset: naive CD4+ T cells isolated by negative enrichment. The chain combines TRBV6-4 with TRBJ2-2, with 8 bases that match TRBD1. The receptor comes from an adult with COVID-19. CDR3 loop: CASRETGGTGELFF. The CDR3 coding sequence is TGTGCCAGCAGGGAAACAGGGGGCACCGGGGAGCTGTTTTTT.